This section outlines one TCR beta chain sequence together with its context. cDNA serving as the sequencing template came from extracted, reverse transcribed RNA. The data were produced by immunoSEQ multiplex PCR, yet TCRdb's version contains in-frame clones alone and is incomplete. The data show some 170,000 clones, about 66% seen once. This record belongs to a study of CD8+ T cells in alopecia areata. Trimming stripped 2 bases from V and 4 bases from J, with 15 bases between. This CDR3 contains 16 residues. Germline assignment: CDR1 SGHAT and CDR2 FQNNGV. The clonotype was recovered from a human donor with alopecia areata. This sequence joins TRBV11-2 and TRBJ2-1, with D tentatively TRBD1 (6 bases). The input for sequencing was CD8+ T cells sorted from blood, taken at week 0. CDR3 region: CASSLRAGALYNEQFF. Written as DNA, the CDR3 is TGTGCCAGCAGCTTACGGGCAGGGGCCCTGTACAATGAGCAGTTCTTC. Together with reference TRBV11-2 and TRBJ2-1, the CDR3 gives the full variable domain: EAGVAQSPRYKIIEKRQSVAFWCNPISGHATLYWYQQILGQGPKLLIQFQNNGVVDDSQLPKDRFSAERLKGVDSTLKIQPAKLEDSAVYLCASSLRAGALYNEQFFGPGTRLTVL.